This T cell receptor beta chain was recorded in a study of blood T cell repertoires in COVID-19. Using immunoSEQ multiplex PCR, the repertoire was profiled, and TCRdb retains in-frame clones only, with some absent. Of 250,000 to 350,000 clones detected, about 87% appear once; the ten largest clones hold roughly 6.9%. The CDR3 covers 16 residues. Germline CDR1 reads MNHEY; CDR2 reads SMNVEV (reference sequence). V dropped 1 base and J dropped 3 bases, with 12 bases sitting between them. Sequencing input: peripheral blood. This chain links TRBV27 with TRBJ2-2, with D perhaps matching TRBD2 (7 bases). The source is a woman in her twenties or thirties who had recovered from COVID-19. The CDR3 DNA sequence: TGTGCCAGCAGTTTATGGGGGCTAGCGGACACCGGGGAGCTGTTTTTT. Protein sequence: CASSLWGLADTGELFF.